This T cell receptor beta chain was identified in a study of cytomegalovirus exposure and HLA in healthy donors. Primers for the PCR totalled 60 Vbeta and 13 Jbeta. The protocol was immunoSEQ multiplex PCR, while the TCRdb copy is restricted to in-frame clones and leaves out a portion. The profile covers 60,000 to 95,000 clones, with around 80% appearing a single time and around 18% taken by the ten largest. The CDR3 is 16 residues long. Trimming at V came to 5 bases and at J to 6 bases, leaving 11 bases not matched to a gene. Germline-derived CDR1 and CDR2 are SGHTA and FQGNSA. This TCR came from a man in his 70s in good health and CMV-seropositive. V and J are TRBV7-2 and TRBJ2-1, with 9 bases lining up with TRBD2. The sample was PBMCs. The CDR3 loop reads CASSPWTSEPLNEQFF. The CDR3 bases are TGTGCCAGCAGCCCTTGGACTAGCGAGCCGCTCAATGAGCAGTTCTTC.